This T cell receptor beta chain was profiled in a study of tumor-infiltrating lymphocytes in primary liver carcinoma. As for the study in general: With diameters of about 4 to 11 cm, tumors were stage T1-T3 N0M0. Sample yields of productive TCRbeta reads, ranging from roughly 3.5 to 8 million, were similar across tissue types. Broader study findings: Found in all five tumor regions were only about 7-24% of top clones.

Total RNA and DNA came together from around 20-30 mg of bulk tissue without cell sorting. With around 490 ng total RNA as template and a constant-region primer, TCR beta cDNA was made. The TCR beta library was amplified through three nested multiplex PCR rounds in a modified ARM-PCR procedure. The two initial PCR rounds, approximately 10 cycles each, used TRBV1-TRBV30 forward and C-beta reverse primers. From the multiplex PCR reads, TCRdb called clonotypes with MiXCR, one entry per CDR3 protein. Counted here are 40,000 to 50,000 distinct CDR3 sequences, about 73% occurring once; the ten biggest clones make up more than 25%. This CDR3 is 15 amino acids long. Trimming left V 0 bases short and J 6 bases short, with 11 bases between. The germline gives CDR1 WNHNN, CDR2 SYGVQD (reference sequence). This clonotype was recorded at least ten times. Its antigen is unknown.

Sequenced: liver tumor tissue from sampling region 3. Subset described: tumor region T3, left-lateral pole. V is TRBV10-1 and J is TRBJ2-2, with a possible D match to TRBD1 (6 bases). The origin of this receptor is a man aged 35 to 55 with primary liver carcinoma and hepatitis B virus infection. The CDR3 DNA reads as TGCGCCAGCAGTGAGTCAGAGGGGGTTCCCGGGGAGCTGTTTTTT. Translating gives CASSESEGVPGELFF.